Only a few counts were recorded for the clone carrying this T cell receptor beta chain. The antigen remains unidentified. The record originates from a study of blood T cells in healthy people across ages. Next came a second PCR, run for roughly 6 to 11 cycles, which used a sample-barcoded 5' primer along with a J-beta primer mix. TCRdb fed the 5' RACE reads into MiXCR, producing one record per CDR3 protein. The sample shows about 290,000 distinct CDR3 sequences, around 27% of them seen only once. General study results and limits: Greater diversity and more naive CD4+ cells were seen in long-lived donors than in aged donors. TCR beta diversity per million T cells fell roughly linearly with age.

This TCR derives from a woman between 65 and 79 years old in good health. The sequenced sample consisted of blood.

CDR3 nucleotides: TGTGCCAGCAGTCTATCGGGGGGAACGTACCTTGAGCAGTTCTTC. Encoded protein: CASSLSGGTYLEQFF. V gene TRBV12-3 or TRBV12-4 combines with J gene TRBJ2-1; 7 nucleotides agree with TRBD2. The CDR3 spans 15 residues. V shed 5 bases, J shed 9 bases, and the junction held 13 bases outside the gene matches.